The rows below give T cell receptor beta chains drawn from one sample of a study of CD8 T cells in ankylosing spondylitis. TCRdb called the 5' RACE reads again in MiXCR, with one record for every CDR3 protein. Of some 270,000 distinct CDR3 sequences listed, roughly 32% are singletons. The sample comprised blood, either unsorted or a sorted T cell fraction (not recorded which). All receptors come from a male donor with ankylosing spondylitis or in good health (not recorded which). The CDR3 runs from the conserved cysteine through the conserved F or W. A D gene is named only where the DNA matches it firmly. Clone size is not always given. Where it is, it says once, few, many or a class for expanded clones.

abundance,v_gene,j_gene,d_gene,CDR3aa,CDR3nt
.,TRBV30,TRBJ1-5,.,CAWSVRGPQPQHF,TGTGCCTGGAGTGTACGGGGGCCCCAGCCCCAGCATTTT
.,TRBV12-3/TRBV12-4,TRBJ2-5,TRBD1,CASKLRTGKNQETQYF,TGTGCCAGCAAACTAAGGACAGGGAAAAACCAAGAGACCCAGTACTTC
few,TRBV20-1,TRBJ2-1,TRBD2,CSARMLAGSNEQFF,TGCAGTGCTAGGATGCTAGCGGGGAGCAATGAGCAGTTCTTC
.,TRBV28,TRBJ1-5,TRBD1,CASSLNGGTATNQPQHF,TGTGCCAGCAGTTTAAATGGCGGGACAGCAACTAATCAGCCCCAGCATTTT
.,TRBV12-3/TRBV12-4,TRBJ2-3,TRBD1,CASSLGAGGPTDTQYF,TGTGCCAGCAGTTTAGGGGCAGGGGGCCCTACAGATACGCAGTATTTT
.,TRBV20-1,TRBJ1-1,TRBD1,CSARDRAWLFTEAFF,TGCAGTGCAAGGGACAGGGCTTGGTTGTTCACTGAAGCTTTCTTT
.,TRBV7-9,TRBJ2-7,TRBD2,CASSHSGGNEQYF,TGTGCCAGCAGCCATAGCGGGGGGAACGAGCAGTACTTC
.,TRBV6-5,TRBJ1-1,.,CASVRVKTEAFF,TGTGCCAGCGTCAGGGTTAAGACTGAAGCTTTCTTT
.,TRBV20-1,TRBJ1-1,.,CSARMFREARAFF,TGCAGTGCTAGGATGTTCAGGGAGGCGAGAGCTTTCTTT
few,TRBV20-1,TRBJ2-1,TRBD1,CSASIGTDYNEQFF,TGCAGTGCCTCGATCGGGACAGATTACAATGAGCAGTTCTTC
few,TRBV28,TRBJ2-7,TRBD1,CASSLTDRDEQYF,TGTGCCAGCAGTTTAACGGACAGGGACGAGCAGTACTTC